This TCR beta chain was documented in a study of T cell repertoires in cytomegalovirus infection. Across the whole study: The study used recently identified HLA-C-restricted and well-studied HLA-B-restricted CMV epitopes. The study's findings and limits: There were carriers of CMV plus the relevant HLA, and cumulative public TCR beta family frequency identified them. Across the ex vivo response, the dominant clonotypes were HLA-C-restricted CMV-specific TCR beta clonotypes.

Losses at the gene ends were 1 base for V and 6 bases for J; bases not matched to a gene: 11. This CDR3 is built from 16 residues. Germline lookup yields CDR1 SGHTA and CDR2 FQGNSA. In TCRdb, the reads were re-called with MiXCR into one record per CDR3 protein. This table holds about 740,000 distinct CDR3 sequences, roughly a third found once. About this clonotype itself: Antigen: not known.

The clonotype was recovered from a human donor in good health (CMV status not recorded). Some clones in this sample may be carry-over from other donors' samples. This rearrangement joins TRBV7-2 to TRBJ2-7, with TRBD1 matching 8 bases. Material: cultured PBMCs, obtained from culture after CMV antigen stimulation. The CDR3 DNA is TGTGCCAGCAGCTTAGGGTTTGCGGGACAGGTCTCCGAGCAGTACTTC. It codes for CASSLGFAGQVSEQYF.